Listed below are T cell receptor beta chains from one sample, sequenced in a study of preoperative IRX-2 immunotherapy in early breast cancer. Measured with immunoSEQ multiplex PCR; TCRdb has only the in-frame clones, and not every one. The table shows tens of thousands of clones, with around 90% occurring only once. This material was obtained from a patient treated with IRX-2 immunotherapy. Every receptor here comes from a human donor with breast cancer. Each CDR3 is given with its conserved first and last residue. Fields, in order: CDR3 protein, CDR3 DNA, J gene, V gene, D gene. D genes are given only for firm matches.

CDR3: CASRTDGNTGELFF; DNA: TGTGCCAGCAGGACCGACGGGAACACCGGGGAGCTGTTTTTT; J: TRBJ2-2; V: TRBV7-2; D: -
CDR3: CASSSPGTVYNEQFF; DNA: TGTGCCAGCAGTTCCCCCGGGACAGTCTACAATGAGCAGTTCTTC; J: TRBJ2-1; V: TRBV28; D: TRBD1
CDR3: CASSSGLAGATDTQYF; DNA: TGCGCCAGCAGCTCCGGACTAGCGGGTGCCACAGATACGCAGTATTTT; J: TRBJ2-3; V: TRBV5-1; D: TRBD2
CDR3: CASSLAGSNTEAFF; DNA: TGTGCCAGCAGCTTGGCCGGTTCGAACACTGAAGCTTTCTTT; J: TRBJ1-1; V: TRBV5-4; D: -
CDR3: CASSVEVPDEQFF; DNA: TGTGCCAGCAGCGTAGAGGTGCCAGATGAGCAGTTCTTC; J: TRBJ2-1; V: TRBV9; D: -
CDR3: CASSGSDRGHETQYF; DNA: TGTGCCAGCAGTGGTAGCGACAGGGGGCACGAGACCCAGTACTTC; J: TRBJ2-5; V: TRBV6-6; D: TRBD1
CDR3: CASSESGLYEQYF; DNA: TGCGCCAGCAGTGAGTCAGGACTCTACGAGCAGTACTTC; J: TRBJ2-7; V: TRBV10-2; D: -
CDR3: CASSAGTSAGNTIYF; DNA: TGTGCCAGCAGCGCCGGGACCTCAGCTGGAAACACCATATATTTT; J: TRBJ1-3; V: TRBV7-2; D: -
CDR3: CASSVDQYTDTQYF; DNA: TGTGCCAGCAGCGTAGACCAATACACAGATACGCAGTATTTT; J: TRBJ2-3; V: TRBV9; D: -
CDR3: CASSTGLAGVFDEQYF; DNA: TGCGCCAGCAGCACGGGACTAGCGGGAGTATTCGACGAGCAGTACTTC; J: TRBJ2-7; V: TRBV5-1; D: TRBD2
CDR3: CASSLTSVPYEQYF; DNA: TGTGCCAGCAGCTTAACTAGCGTGCCCTACGAGCAGTACTTC; J: TRBJ2-7; V: TRBV7-8; D: TRBD2
CDR3: CASSFSYNEQFF; DNA: TGTGCCAGCAGTTTTTCCTACAATGAGCAGTTCTTC; J: TRBJ2-1; V: TRBV28; D: -
CDR3: CASSQEARSPLHF; DNA: TGCGCCAGCAGCCAAGAGGCGAGGTCACCCCTCCACTTT; J: TRBJ1-6; V: TRBV4-3; D: -
CDR3: CASGTGGSQQYF; DNA: TGTGCCTCCGGGACAGGGGGCTCGCAGCAGTACTTC; J: TRBJ2-7; V: TRBV19; D: TRBD1